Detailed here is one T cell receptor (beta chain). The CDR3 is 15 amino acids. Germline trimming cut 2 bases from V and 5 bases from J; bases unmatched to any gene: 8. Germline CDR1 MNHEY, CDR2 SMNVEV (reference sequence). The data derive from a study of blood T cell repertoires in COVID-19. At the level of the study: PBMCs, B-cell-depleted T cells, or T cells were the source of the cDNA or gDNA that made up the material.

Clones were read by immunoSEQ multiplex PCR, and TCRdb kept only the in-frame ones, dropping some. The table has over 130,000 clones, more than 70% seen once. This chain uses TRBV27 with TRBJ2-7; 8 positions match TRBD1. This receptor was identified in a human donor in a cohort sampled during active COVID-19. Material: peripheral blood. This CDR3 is CASSLIPQGANEQYF. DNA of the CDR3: TGTGCCAGCAGTTTAATCCCTCAGGGGGCTAACGAGCAGTACTTC.